Following are 5 T cell receptor beta chains from one sample sequenced in a study of T cell repertoires in cytomegalovirus infection. TCRdb reprocessed the reads with MiXCR, giving one entry per CDR3 protein. The table lists around 440,000 distinct CDR3 sequences, roughly 10% of them singletons. Sequencing input: PBMCs. The receptors come from a human donor in good health (CMV status not recorded). Some clones in this sample may be carry-over from other donors' samples.

The chain uses TRBV7-9 and TRBJ2-7; unclear D gene. The CDR3 is 13 amino acids. In germline, CDR1 is SEHNR, CDR2 FQNEAQ (reference sequence). V gave up 1 base and J gave up 10 bases, with 14 bases separating them. CDR3 sequence: CASSLDPNRNQYF. As DNA, the CDR3 is TGTGCCAGCAGCTTAGACCCCAACCGTAACCAGTACTTC.

Remarks on this clonotype: A read error is possible here, since a much larger clone lies one base away. This chain connects TRBV20-1 to TRBJ1-1; maybe TRBD1 (6 bases). Germline CDR1 reads DFQATT; CDR2 reads SNEGSKA (reference sequence). There are 13 residues in the CDR3. Trimming pared 5 bases from V and 4 bases from J, leaving 14 bases between. CDR3 DNA sequence: TGCAGTGCTGCAGGGGCGTACATCACTGAAGCTTTCTTT. Amino acid sequence: CSAAGAYITEAFF.

This clonotype was found many times. Relative to the germline gene, one junction end is altered; a read error may explain this. This rearrangement joins TRBV6-1 to TRBJ1-1; D remains ambiguous. There are 12 residues in the CDR3. CDR1 is MNHNS and CDR2 is SASEGT in the germline V gene. In DNA form, the CDR3 reads TGTGCCAGCAGTCAAGCCTATCATGAAGCTTTCTTT. This encodes CASSQAYHEAFF.

There are many counts of this clonotype. CDR3: CATSDTNTDTQYF. The CDR3 region has the DNA TGTGCCACCAGTGACACCAACACAGATACGCAGTATTTT. This chain joins TRBV24-1 and TRBJ2-3; D ambiguous. V gave up 4 bases and J gave up 2 bases, with 6 bases separating them. This CDR3 comprises 13 residues. The V gene's germline CDR1 is KGHDR and CDR2 SFDVKD.

The rearrangement joins TRBV12-3 or TRBV12-4 to TRBJ2-1; TRBD2 is a possible D gene (5 bases). V gave up 5 bases and J gave up 9 bases, with 14 bases separating them. The CDR3 is 13 amino acids. The DNA of the CDR3 is TGTGCCAGCAGTCTAGACCCTGCGGGTGAGCAGTTCTTC. Translating gives CASSLDPAGEQFF.